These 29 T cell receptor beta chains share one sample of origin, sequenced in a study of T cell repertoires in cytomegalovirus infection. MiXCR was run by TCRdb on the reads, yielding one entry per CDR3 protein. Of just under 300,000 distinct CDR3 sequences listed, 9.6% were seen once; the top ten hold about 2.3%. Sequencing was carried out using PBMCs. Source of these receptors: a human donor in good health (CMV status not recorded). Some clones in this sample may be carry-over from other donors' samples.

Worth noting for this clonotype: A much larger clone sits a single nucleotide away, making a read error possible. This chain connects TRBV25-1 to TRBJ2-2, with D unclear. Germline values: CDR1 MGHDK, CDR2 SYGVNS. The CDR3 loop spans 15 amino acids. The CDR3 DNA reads TGTGCCAGCATTGAAAATAGCACGAACACCGGGGAGCTGTTTTTT. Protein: CASIENSTNTGELFF.

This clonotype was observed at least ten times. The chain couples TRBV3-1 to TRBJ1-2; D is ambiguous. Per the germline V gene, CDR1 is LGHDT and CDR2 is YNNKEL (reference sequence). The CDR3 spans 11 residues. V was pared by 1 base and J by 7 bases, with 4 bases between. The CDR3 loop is CASSQGGGYTF. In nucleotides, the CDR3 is TGTGCCAGCAGCCAAGGGGGTGGCTACACCTTC.

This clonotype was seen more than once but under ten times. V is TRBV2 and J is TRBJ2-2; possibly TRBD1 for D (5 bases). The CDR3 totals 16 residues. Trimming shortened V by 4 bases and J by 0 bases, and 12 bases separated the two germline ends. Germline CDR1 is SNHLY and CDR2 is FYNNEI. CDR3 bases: TGTGCCAGCAGTGTCCAGGGCTTGCCGAACACCGGGGAGCTGTTTTTT. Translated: CASSVQGLPNTGELFF.

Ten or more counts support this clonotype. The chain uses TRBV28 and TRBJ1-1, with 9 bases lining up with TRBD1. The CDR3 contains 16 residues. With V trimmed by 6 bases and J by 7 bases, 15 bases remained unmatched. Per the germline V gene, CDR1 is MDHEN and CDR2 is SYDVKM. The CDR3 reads CASSLTLGTGPGEAFF. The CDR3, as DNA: TGTGCCAGCAGCTTAACCCTTGGGACAGGGCCCGGTGAAGCTTTCTTT.

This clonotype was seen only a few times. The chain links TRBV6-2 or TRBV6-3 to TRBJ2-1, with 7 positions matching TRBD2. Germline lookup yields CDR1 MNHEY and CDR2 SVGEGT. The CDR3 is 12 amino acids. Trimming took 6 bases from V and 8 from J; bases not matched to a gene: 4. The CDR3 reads CASRGGIDEQFF. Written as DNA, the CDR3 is TGTGCCAGCAGGGGGGGGATCGATGAGCAGTTCTTC.

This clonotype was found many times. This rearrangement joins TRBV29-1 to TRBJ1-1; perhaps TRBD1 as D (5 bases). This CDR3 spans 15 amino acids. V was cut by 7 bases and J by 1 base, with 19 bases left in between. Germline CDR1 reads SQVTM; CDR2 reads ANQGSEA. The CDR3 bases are TGCAGCGCCGGAACCGACAGACTTAAGAACACTGAAGCTTTCTTT. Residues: CSAGTDRLKNTEAFF.

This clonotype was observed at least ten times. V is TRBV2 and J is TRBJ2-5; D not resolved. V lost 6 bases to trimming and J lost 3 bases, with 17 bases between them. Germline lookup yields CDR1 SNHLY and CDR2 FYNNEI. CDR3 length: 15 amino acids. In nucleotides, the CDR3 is TGTGCCAGCAGGGGAATAACCAACGTGGAAGAGACCCAGTACTTC. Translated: CASRGITNVEETQYF. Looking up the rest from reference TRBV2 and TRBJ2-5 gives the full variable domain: EPEVTQTPSHQVTQMGQEVILRCVPISNHLYFYWYRQILGQKVEFLVSFYNNEISEKSEIFDDQFSVERPDGSNFTLKIRSTKLEDSAMYFCASRGITNVEETQYFGPGTRLLVL.

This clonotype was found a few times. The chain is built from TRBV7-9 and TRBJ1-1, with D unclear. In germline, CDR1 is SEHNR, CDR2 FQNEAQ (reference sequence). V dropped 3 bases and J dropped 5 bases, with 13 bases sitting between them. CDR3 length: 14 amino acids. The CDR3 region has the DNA TGTGCCAGCAGCTTGGCGAACCATCTGACTGAAGCTTTCTTT. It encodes CASSLANHLTEAFF.

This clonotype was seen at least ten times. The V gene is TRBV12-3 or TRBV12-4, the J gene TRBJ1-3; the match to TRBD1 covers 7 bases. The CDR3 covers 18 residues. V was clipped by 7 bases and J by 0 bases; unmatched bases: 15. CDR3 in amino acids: CASKDPGGQWSSGNTIYF. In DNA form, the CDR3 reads TGTGCCAGCAAGGACCCAGGGGGACAATGGAGCTCTGGAAACACCATATATTTT.

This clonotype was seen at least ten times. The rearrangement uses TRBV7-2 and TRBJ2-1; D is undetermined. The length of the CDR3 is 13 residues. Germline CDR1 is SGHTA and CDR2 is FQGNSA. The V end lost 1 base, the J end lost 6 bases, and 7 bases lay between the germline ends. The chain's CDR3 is CASSLEPPNEQFF. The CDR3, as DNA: TGTGCCAGCAGCTTAGAACCCCCCAATGAGCAGTTCTTC.

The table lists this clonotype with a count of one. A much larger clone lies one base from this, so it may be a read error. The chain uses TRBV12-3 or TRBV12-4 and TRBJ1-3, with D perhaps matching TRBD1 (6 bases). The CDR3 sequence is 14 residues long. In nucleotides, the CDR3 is TGTCCCAGCAGCCCTACAGGGTCTGGAAACACCATATATTTT. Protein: CPSSPTGSGNTIYF.

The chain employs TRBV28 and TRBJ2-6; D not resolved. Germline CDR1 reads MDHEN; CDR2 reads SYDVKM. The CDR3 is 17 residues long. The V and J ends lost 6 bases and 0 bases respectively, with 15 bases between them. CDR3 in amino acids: CASSPFGRGSGANVLTF. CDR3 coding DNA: TGTGCCAGCAGCCCCTTCGGACGTGGCTCTGGGGCCAACGTCCTGACTTTC.

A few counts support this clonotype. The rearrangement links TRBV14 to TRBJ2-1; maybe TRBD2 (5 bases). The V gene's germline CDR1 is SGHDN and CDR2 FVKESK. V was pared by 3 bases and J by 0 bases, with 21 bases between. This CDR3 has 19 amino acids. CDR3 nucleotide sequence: TGTGCCAGCAGCCAGCAGCGGCGCGCCCTCCTGAGCTCCTACAATGAGCAGTTCTTC. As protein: CASSQQRRALLSSYNEQFF.

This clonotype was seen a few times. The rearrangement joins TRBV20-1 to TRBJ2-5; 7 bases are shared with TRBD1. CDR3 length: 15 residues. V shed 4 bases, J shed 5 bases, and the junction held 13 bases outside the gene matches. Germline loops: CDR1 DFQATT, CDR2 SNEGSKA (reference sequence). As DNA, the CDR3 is TGCAGTGCTACGTTGCTACAGGGGCTGGGGGAGACCCAGTACTTC. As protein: CSATLLQGLGETQYF.

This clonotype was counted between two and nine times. The CDR3 loop is CSVMEWETQYF. In nucleotides, the CDR3 is TGCAGCGTGATGGAGTGGGAGACCCAGTACTTC. This chain connects TRBV29-1 to TRBJ2-5; D gene unclear. The CDR3 spans 11 residues. Germline V CDR1 and CDR2: SQVTM, ANQGSEA. Trimming shortened V by 6 bases and J by 5 bases, and 10 bases separated the two germline ends.

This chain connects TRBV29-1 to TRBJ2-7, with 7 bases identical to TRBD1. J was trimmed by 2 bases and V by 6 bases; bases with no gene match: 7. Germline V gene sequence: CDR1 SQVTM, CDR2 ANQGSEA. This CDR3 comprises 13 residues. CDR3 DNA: TGCAGCGTCCACACGGGACAGACCTACGAGCAGTACTTC. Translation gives CSVHTGQTYEQYF.

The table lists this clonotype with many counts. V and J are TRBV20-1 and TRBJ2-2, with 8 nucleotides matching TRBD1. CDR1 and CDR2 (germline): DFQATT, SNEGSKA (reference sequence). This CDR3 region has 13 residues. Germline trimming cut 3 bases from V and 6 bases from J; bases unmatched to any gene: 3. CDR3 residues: CSASRTGSGELFF. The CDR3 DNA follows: TGCAGTGCTAGCAGGACAGGGTCCGGGGAGCTGTTTTTT.

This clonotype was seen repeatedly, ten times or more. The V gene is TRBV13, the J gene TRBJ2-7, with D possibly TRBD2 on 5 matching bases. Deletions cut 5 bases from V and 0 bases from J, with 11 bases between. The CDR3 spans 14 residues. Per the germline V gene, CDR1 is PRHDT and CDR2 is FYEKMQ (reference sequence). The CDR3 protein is CASSRDYPSYEQYF. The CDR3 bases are TGTGCCAGCAGCCGCGACTATCCCTCCTACGAGCAGTACTTC.

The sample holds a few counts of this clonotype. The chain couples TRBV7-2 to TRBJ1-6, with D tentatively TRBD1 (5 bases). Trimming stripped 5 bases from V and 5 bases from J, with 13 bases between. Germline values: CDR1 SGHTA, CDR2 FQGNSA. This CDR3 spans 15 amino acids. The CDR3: CASSVDSAHNSPLHF. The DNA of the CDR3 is TGTGCCAGCAGCGTAGACAGCGCCCATAATTCACCCCTCCACTTT.

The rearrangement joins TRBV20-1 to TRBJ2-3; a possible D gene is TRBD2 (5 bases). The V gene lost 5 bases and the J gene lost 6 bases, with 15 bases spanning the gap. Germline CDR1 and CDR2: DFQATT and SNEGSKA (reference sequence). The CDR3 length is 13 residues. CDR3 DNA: TGCAGTGCTGCCCCAAGATCGGGGGATACGCAGTATTTT. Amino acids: CSAAPRSGDTQYF.

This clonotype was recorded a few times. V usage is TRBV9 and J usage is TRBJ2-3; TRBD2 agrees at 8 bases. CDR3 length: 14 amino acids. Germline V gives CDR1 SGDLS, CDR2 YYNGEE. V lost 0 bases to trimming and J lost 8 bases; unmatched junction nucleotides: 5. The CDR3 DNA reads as TGTGCCAGCAGCGTAGTTCTAGCGGGTGGTACGCAGTATTTT. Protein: CASSVVLAGGTQYF. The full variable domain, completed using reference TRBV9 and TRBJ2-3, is DSGVTQTPKHLITATGQRVTLRCSPRSGDLSVYWYQQSLDQGLQFLIQYYNGEERAKGNILERFSAQQFPDLHSELNLSSLELGDSALYFCASSVVLAGGTQYFGPGTRLTVL.

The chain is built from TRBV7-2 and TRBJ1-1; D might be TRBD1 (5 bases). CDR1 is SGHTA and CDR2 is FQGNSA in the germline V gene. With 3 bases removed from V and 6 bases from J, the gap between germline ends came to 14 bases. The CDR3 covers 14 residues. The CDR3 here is CASSFAGRGAEAFF. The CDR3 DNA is TGTGCCAGCAGCTTCGCAGGGAGGGGTGCTGAAGCTTTCTTT.

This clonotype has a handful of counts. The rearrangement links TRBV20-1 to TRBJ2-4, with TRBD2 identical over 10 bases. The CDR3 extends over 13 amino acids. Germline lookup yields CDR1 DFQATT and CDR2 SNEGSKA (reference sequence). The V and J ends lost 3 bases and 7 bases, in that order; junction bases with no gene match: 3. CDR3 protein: CSARSGGGNIQYF. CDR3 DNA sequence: TGCAGTGCTAGGAGCGGGGGGGGGAACATTCAGTACTTC.

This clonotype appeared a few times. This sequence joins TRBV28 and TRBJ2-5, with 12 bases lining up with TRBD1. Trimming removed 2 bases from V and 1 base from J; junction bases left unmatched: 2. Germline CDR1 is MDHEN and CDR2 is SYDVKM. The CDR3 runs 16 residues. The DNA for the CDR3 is TGTGCCAGCAGTTTAGGGACAGGGGGCGTCCAAGAGACCCAGTACTTC. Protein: CASSLGTGGVQETQYF.

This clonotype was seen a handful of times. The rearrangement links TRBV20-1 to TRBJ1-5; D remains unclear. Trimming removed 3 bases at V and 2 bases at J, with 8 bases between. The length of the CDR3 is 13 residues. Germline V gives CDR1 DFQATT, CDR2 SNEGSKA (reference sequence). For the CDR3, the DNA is TGCAGTGCTAGCAAAGGTGGCAATCAGCCCCAGCATTTT. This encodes CSASKGGNQPQHF.

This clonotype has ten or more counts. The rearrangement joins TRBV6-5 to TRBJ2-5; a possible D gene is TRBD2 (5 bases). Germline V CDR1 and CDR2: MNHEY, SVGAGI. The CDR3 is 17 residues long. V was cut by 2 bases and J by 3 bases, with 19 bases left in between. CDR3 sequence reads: CASSYIPREAGEETQYF. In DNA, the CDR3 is TGTGCCAGCAGTTACATTCCCAGAGAGGCGGGCGAAGAGACCCAGTACTTC.

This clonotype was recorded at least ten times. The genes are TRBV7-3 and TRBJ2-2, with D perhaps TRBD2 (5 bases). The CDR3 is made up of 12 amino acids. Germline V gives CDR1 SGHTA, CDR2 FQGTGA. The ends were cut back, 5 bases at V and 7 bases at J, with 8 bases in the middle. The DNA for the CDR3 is TGTGCCAGCAGCCCCCGGGGCGGGGAGCTGTTTTTT. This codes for CASSPRGGELFF.

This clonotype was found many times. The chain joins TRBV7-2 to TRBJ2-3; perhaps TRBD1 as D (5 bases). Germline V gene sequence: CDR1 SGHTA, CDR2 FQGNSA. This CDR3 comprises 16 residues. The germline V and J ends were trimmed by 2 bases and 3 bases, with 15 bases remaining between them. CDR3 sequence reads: CASSLLGQGTTDTQYF. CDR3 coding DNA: TGTGCCAGCAGCTTACTCGGCCAGGGAACTACAGATACGCAGTATTTT.

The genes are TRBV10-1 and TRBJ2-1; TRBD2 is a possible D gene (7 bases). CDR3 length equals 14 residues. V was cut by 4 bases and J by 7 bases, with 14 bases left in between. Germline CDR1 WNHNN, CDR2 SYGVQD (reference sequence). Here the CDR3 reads CASSGGGLGNEQFF. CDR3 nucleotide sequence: TGCGCCAGCAGTGGGGGGGGGCTCGGGAATGAGCAGTTCTTC.